This T cell receptor (beta chain) was documented in a study of OX40 agonist ivuxolimab in advanced cancers. As for the study in general: An agonistic human IgG2 monoclonal antibody against OX40 (CD134) was given.

Losses at the gene ends were 4 bases for V and 15 bases for J; bases not matched to a gene: 10. Germline V gene lookup returns CDR1 SGDLS and CDR2 YYNGEE. The CDR3 is made up of 13 amino acids. Repertoires were generated with immunoSEQ multiplex PCR, while TCRdb's copy carries only in-frame clones and drops some. The repertoire includes under 20,000 clones, about four fifths of them detected once, and 21% sits in the top ten. V gene TRBV9 combines with J gene TRBJ2-3; 11 nucleotides match TRBD2. The receptor was derived from an adult with an advanced solid tumor such as melanoma, head and neck, liver or kidney cancer. The sequenced sample was CD4+ or CD8+ T cells sorted from blood, obtained in a trial of the OX40 agonist ivuxolimab. The CDR3 loop reads CASSPPRGLAVYF. The CDR3 DNA follows: TGTGCCAGCAGCCCCCCTCGGGGACTAGCGGTTTATTTT. The variable domain in full, completed from reference TRBV9 and TRBJ2-3, reads DSGVTQTPKHLITATGQRVTLRCSPRSGDLSVYWYQQSLDQGLQFLIQYYNGEERAKGNILERFSAQQFPDLHSELNLSSLELGDSALYFCASSPPRGLAVYFGPGTRLTVL.